This TCR beta chain was identified during a study of cytotoxic CD8 clonotypes in ibrutinib-treated CLL. Target depth was 1 in 200,000 to 1 in 1 million T cells, about 10x per clonotype. The repertoire was sequenced with immunoSEQ multiplex PCR; TCRdb's copy has only in-frame clones and lacks some. In the table there are some 61,000 clones, about 64% of which are singletons. About 1.9 micrograms of genomic DNA (from cryopreserved PBMCs) were used for TCR beta libraries. CDR3 size: 13 residues. Germline V CDR1 and CDR2: KGHSH, LQKENI. V was trimmed by 2 bases and J by 4 bases, leaving 6 bases between them.

Sequenced here: PBMCs, sampled after 12 months of ibrutinib treatment. This chain links TRBV18 with TRBJ1-5; no definite D call. This sequence was found in a human donor with chronic lymphocytic leukemia. This chain's CDR3 is CASSPWENQPQHF. As DNA, the CDR3 is TGTGCCAGCTCACCATGGGAAAATCAGCCCCAGCATTTT.